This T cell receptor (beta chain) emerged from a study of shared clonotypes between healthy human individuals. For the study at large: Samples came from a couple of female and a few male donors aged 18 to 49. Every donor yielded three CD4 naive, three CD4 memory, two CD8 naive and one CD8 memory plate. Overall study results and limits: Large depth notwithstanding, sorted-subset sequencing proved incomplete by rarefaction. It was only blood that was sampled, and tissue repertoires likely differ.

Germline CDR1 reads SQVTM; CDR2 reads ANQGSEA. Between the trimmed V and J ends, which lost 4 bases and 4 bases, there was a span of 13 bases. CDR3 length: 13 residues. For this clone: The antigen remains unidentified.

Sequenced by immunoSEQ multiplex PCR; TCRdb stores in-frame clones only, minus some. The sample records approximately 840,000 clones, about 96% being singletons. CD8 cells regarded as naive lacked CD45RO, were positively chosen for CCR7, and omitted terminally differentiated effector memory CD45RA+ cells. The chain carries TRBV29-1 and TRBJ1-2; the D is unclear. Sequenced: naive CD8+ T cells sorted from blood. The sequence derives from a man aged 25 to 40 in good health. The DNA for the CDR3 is TGCAGCGTTGTTGAGCAGTCGGCCTATGGCTACACCTTC. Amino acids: CSVVEQSAYGYTF. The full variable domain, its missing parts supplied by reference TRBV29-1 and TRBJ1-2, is SAVISQKPSRDICQRGTSLTIQCQVDSQVTMMFWYRQQPGQSLTLIATANQGSEATYESGFVIDKFPISRPNLTFSTLTVSNMSPEDSSIYLCSVVEQSAYGYTFGSGTRLTVV.